This T cell receptor (beta chain) was retrieved from a study of human thymus T cells. Thymic tissue was derived from resections collected during corrective heart surgery. Sequenced by immunoSEQ multiplex PCR; TCRdb stores in-frame clones only, minus some. The sample records under 95,000 clones, 90% to 95% being singletons. CDR1 is MNHEY and CDR2 is SMNVEV in the germline V gene (reference sequence). V was pared by 2 bases and J by 3 bases, with 11 bases between. This CDR3 comprises 14 residues. Sequencing input: thymus tissue. The chain recombines TRBV27 with TRBJ2-7; D is unresolved. This clonotype was sampled from a girl under three years old with a congenital heart defect but otherwise immunologically healthy. CDR3 bases: TGTGCCAGCAGTTTAGGGGATCGGGTCTACGAGCAGTACTTC. Translation gives CASSLGDRVYEQYF.